This T cell receptor (beta chain) appears in the sequencing data of a study of T cells in Graves' hyperthyroidism and ophthalmopathy. Notes on the study in general: With a median lead of about six months before onset, the model predicted ophthalmopathy.

As regards this clonotype: What it recognizes is unknown. One end of the junction varies from germline; a read error may be responsible.

A lack of ophthalmopathy progression within 18 months defined stable Graves' hyperthyroidism. In patients aged 18 to 65, hyperthyroidism was newly diagnosed, with duration under 2 months. Diagnoses rested on clinical symptoms, serum thyroxine and TRAb, thyroid ultrasound and orbital computed tomography. Researchers amplified the TCR beta CDR3 regions from RNA transcripts. In the first-round RT-PCR of the TCR CDR3, the HTBI primer set was used. One entry per CDR3 protein results from TCRdb running MiXCR on the multiplex PCR reads. The data hold approximately 430,000 distinct CDR3 sequences, with about 15% observed a single time. Per germline, CDR1 SGDLS and CDR2 YYNGEE. The length of the CDR3 is 14 residues.

V usage is TRBV9 and J usage is TRBJ2-7; TRBD2 agrees at 9 bases. Sequences were obtained from blood. The TCR was taken from a woman in her late teens or twenties with Graves' hyperthyroidism. The CDR3 reads CASSHGTSSYEQCF. The CDR3 nucleotides read TGTGCCTCCTCCCACGGGACTAGCAGCTACGAGCAGTGCTTC.